The next 23 T cell receptor beta chains were all read from a single sample in a study of T cells expressing NK-cell markers. TCRdb reprocessed the 5' RACE reads and reports one entry per CDR3 protein, with no DNA. Recorded for this sample: about 260,000 distinct CDR3 sequences. Sequenced material: blood T cells: a sorted CD56 or NKG2C T cell subset, CD4+ or CD8+ T cells, or bulk PBMC T cells (not recorded which). The receptors come from a woman aged 18 to 75 in good health.

V and J are TRBV30 and TRBJ1-4. Germline lookup yields CDR1 GTSNPN and CDR2 SVGIG (reference sequence). CDR3 length equals 15 residues. This CDR3 is CAWSVGGVTNEKLFF.

This chain joins TRBV28 and TRBJ1-1; TCRdb reports TRBD1, a call that lacks DNA to check it against. Per the germline V gene, CDR1 is MDHEN and CDR2 is SYDVKM. This CDR3 region has 14 residues. The CDR3 reads CASSVSRGVGEAFF.

The chain uses TRBV5-8 and TRBJ1-2; with no DNA, the TCRdb D assignment of TRBD1 cannot be verified. The V gene's germline CDR1 is SGHTS and CDR2 YDEGEE. The CDR3 has 16 residues. CDR3 sequence: CASSPRTGGRGYGYTF. Full variable domain (rest looked up from reference TRBV5-8 and TRBJ1-2): EAGVTQSPTHLIKTRGQQATLRCSPISGHTSVYWYQQALGLGLQFLLWYDEGEERNRGNFPPRFSGRQFPNYSSELNVNALELEDSALYLCASSPRTGGRGYGYTFGSGTRLTVV.

The chain employs TRBV4-3 and TRBJ2-7. Germline CDR1 and CDR2: LGHNA and YSLEER. This CDR3 has 15 amino acids. CDR3 region: CASSHVGQALYEQYF.

The V call is TRBV20-1, the J call TRBJ2-5; TCRdb's D call, TRBD1, is unchecked because there is no DNA. CDR3 length: 12 residues. Looked up from germline, CDR1 is DFQATT and CDR2 is SNEGSKA (reference sequence). The CDR3 protein is CSAPGHSETQYF.

V and J are TRBV6-1 and TRBJ2-1; TCRdb proposes TRBD2, but this gene call is untestable without DNA. The CDR3 is 14 amino acids. Germline values: CDR1 MNHNS, CDR2 SASEGT. The CDR3 protein is CASTRSGSNNEQFF.

This chain joins TRBV4-3 and TRBJ2-2. Germline CDR1 LGHNA, CDR2 YSLEER. The CDR3 runs to 14 residues. The CDR3 spells CASSQRTRTGELFF.

This chain connects TRBV5-1 to TRBJ2-7; the D gene TCRdb calls, TRBD2, cannot be checked with no DNA. This CDR3 contains 14 residues. The germline V gene has CDR1 SGHRS and CDR2 YFSETQ. The CDR3 is CASSLREEWYEQYF.

The chain employs TRBV19 and TRBJ2-5; the TCRdb D gene call, TRBD1, has no DNA to confirm it. Germline CDR1 LNHDA, CDR2 SQIVND (reference sequence). The CDR3 runs to 16 residues. The CDR3 region is CASSIGGATTKETQYF.

The J gene is TRBJ2-5, the V gene TRBV12-3 or TRBV12-4; TCRdb's assignment of TRBD2 cannot be checked, as there is no DNA. The CDR3 runs 17 residues. The CDR3 spells CASSLAGALGGGETQYF.

The chain couples TRBV12-3 or TRBV12-4 to TRBJ2-3; checking the TCRdb D call of TRBD1 is not possible without DNA. The CDR3 has 14 residues. The CDR3 sequence: CASSRSRDGNTQYF.

The genes are TRBV20-1 and TRBJ1-6; TCRdb names TRBD1, which stays unverified in the absence of DNA. Germline values: CDR1 DFQATT, CDR2 SNEGSKA (reference sequence). The CDR3 contains 13 residues. CDR3 protein: CSARGQPNSPLHF.

V usage is TRBV5-1 and J usage is TRBJ1-5. Looked up from germline, CDR1 is SGHRS and CDR2 is YFSETQ. This CDR3 has 14 residues. The CDR3 protein is CASSLTPSNQPQHF. The entire variable domain, with the rest obtained from reference TRBV5-1 and TRBJ1-5, is as follows: KAGVTQTPRYLIKTRGQQVTLSCSPISGHRSVSWYQQTPGQGLQFLFEYFSETQRNKGNFPGRFSGRQFSNSRSEMNVSTLELGDSALYLCASSLTPSNQPQHFGDGTRLSIL.

The gene calls are TRBV4-3 and TRBJ2-3; TCRdb selects TRBD2, and the lack of DNA leaves this call unchecked. The length of the CDR3 is 20 residues. Germline CDR1 and CDR2: LGHNA and YSLEER. Here the CDR3 reads CASSQDVEQAGRLSTDTQYF.

V is TRBV29-1 and J is TRBJ2-1; TCRdb returns TRBD2, unconfirmable since there is no DNA. Germline lookup yields CDR1 SQVTM and CDR2 ANQGSEA. The CDR3 has 15 amino acids. This CDR3 is CSVGRLAGVAGEQFF.

The chain joins TRBV7-2 to TRBJ2-2. CDR3 length: 17 residues. In germline, CDR1 is SGHTA, CDR2 FQGNSA. CDR3 loop: CASSLAVSRANTGELFF.

This chain uses TRBV11-2 with TRBJ2-1; the D call of TRBD2 rests on TCRdb alone, since no DNA is present to check it. The CDR3 sequence is 16 residues long. Per the germline V gene, CDR1 is SGHAT and CDR2 is FQNNGV. The CDR3 sequence is CASRLAGPDSYNEQFF.

V gene TRBV6-2 or TRBV6-3 combines with J gene TRBJ1-1; TCRdb returns TRBD1, unconfirmable since there is no DNA. This CDR3 spans 14 amino acids. Germline CDR1 reads MNHEY; CDR2 reads SVGEGT. The chain's CDR3 is CASSYSFTGTEAFF.

The chain employs TRBV11-1 and TRBJ2-3; TCRdb picks TRBD2, but there is no DNA to check that call. CDR3 size: 18 residues. CDR1 SGHAT and CDR2 FQDESV come from the germline V gene (reference sequence). The CDR3 loop reads CASSLATGTSPLTDTQYF. The variable domain in full, completed from reference TRBV11-1 and TRBJ2-3, reads EAEVAQSPRYKITEKSQAVAFWCDPISGHATLYWYRQILGQGPELLVQFQDESVVDDSQLPKDRFSAERLKGVDSTLKIQPAELGDSAMYLCASSLATGTSPLTDTQYFGPGTRLTVL.

This chain's CDR3 is CSAMWGGTGELFF. This rearrangement joins TRBV20-1 to TRBJ2-2; TCRdb outputs TRBD1, but without DNA this stays unchecked. Germline V gene sequence: CDR1 DFQATT, CDR2 SNEGSKA (reference sequence). The CDR3 length is 13 residues.

The chain is built from TRBV7-8 and TRBJ2-5. Per the germline V gene, CDR1 is SGHVS and CDR2 is FQNEAQ. The CDR3 has 12 residues. CDR3 sequence: CASSLFLETQYF. The entire variable domain, with the rest obtained from reference TRBV7-8 and TRBJ2-5, is as follows: GAGVSQSPRYKVAKRGQDVALRCDPISGHVSLFWYQQALGQGPEFLTYFQNEAQLDKSGLPSDRFFAERPEGSVSTLKIQRTQQEDSAVYLCASSLFLETQYFGPGTRLLVL.

This chain uses TRBV14 with TRBJ1-2. Germline V gene lookup returns CDR1 SGHDN and CDR2 FVKESK. The CDR3 is 13 residues long. CDR3: CASSQVVSYGYTF.

This chain links TRBV20-1 with TRBJ2-2. In germline, CDR1 is DFQATT, CDR2 SNEGSKA (reference sequence). The CDR3 has 13 amino acids. The CDR3 sequence is CSASWVDTGELFF.